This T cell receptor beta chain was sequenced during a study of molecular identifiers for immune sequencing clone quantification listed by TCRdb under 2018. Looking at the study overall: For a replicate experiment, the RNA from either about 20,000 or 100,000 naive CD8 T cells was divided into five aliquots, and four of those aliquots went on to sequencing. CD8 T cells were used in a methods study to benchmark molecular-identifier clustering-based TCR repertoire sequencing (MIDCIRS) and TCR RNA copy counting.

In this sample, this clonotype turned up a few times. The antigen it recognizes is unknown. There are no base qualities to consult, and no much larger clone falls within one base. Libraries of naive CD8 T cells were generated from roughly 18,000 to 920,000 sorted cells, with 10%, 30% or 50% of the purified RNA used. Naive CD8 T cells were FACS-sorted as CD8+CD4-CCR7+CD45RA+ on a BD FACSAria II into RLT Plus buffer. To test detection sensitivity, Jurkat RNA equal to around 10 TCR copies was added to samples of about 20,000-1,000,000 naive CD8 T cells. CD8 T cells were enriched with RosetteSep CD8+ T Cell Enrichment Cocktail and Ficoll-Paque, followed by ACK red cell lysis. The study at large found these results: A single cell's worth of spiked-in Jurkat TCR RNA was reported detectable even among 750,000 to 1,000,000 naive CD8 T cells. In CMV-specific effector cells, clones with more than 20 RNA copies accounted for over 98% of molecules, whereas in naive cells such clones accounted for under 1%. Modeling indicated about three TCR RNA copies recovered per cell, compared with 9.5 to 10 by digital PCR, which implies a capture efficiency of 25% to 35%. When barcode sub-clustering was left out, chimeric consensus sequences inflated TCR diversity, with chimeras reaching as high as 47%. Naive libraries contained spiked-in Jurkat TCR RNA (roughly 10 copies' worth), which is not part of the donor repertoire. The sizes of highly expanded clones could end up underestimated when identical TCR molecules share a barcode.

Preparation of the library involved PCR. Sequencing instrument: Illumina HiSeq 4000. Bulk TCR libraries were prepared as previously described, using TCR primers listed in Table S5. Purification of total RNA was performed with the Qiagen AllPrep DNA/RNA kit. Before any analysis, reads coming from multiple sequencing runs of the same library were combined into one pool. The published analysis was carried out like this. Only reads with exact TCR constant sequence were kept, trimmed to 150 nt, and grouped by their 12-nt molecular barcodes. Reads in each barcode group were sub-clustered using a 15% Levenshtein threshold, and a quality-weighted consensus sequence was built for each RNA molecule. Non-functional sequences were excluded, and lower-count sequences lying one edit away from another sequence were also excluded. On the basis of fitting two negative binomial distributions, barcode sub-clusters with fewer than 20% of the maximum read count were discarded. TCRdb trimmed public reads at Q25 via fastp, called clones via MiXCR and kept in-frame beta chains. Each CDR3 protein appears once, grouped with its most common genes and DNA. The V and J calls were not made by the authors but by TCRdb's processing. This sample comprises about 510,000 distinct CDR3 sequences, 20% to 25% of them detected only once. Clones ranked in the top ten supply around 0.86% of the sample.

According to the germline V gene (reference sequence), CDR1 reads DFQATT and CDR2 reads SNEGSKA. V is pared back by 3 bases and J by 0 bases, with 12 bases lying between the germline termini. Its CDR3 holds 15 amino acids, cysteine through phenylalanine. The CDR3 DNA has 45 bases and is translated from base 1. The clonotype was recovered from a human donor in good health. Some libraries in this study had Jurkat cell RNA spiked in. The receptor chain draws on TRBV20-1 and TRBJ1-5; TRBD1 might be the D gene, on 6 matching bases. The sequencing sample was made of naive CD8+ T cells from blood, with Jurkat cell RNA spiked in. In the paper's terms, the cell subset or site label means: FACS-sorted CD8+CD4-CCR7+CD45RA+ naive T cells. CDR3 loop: CSASAGAYSNQPQHF. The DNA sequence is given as TGCAGTGCTAGTGCAGGGGCTTATAGCAATCAGCCCCAGCATTTT.